Listed below are T cell receptor beta chains from one sample, sequenced in a study of T cell responses to AZD1222 COVID-19 vaccine. The assay was immunoSEQ multiplex PCR, and TCRdb's table has in-frame clones only and misses some. This table holds 150,000 to 200,000 clones, under 95% found once. The sequencing used peripheral blood, collected on day 0 of AZD1222 vaccination. These receptors were taken from an adult in good health. The CDR3 runs from the conserved cysteine through the conserved F or W. D genes are given only for firm matches. The size entry is marked missing in some rows and otherwise reads once, few, many or a size class.

size: -; V: TRBV5-1; D: -; J: TRBJ2-7; DNA: TGCGCCAGTGCGGGTGGCAGCTACGAGCAGTACTTC; CDR3: CASAGGSYEQYF
size: -; V: TRBV28; D: -; J: TRBJ2-7; DNA: TGTGCCAGCAGCGATGAGAAGGGGCAGTACTTC; CDR3: CASSDEKGQYF
size: -; V: TRBV6-2/TRBV6-3; D: TRBD1; J: TRBJ2-1; DNA: TGTGCCAGCAGCCATGGGACAGCGGTCTATGAGCAGTTCTTC; CDR3: CASSHGTAVYEQFF
size: -; V: TRBV27; D: -; J: TRBJ2-7; DNA: TGTGCCAGCAGCACGTCCGACAGGAACTACGAGCAGTACTTC; CDR3: CASSTSDRNYEQYF
size: -; V: TRBV21-1; D: -; J: TRBJ1-1; DNA: TGTGCCAGCAGCCTGACAAGACAAGGGGAAGCTTTCTTT; CDR3: CASSLTRQGEAFF
size: -; V: TRBV27; D: -; J: TRBJ1-6; DNA: TGTGCCAGCAGTTTAGGGACCGCTTATAATTCACCCCTCCACTTT; CDR3: CASSLGTAYNSPLHF
size: -; V: TRBV2; D: -; J: TRBJ2-5; DNA: TGTGCCAGCAAGGGTAGCCGCGGGGCTAGGCAAGAGACCCAGTACTTC; CDR3: CASKGSRGARQETQYF
size: few; V: TRBV19; D: -; J: TRBJ2-7; DNA: TGTGCCAGTAGTACGACTGGACCCGCCTCCTACGAGCAGTACTTC; CDR3: CASSTTGPASYEQYF
size: -; V: TRBV11-2; D: -; J: TRBJ2-1; DNA: TGTGCCAGCAGCTTGGGGCGGTTAGGCCAGTTCTTC; CDR3: CASSLGRLGQFF
size: -; V: TRBV25-1; D: TRBD2; J: TRBJ2-5; DNA: TGTGCCAGCAGTGAATATATTAGCGGGAGTGAGACCCAGTACTTC; CDR3: CASSEYISGSETQYF
size: -; V: TRBV5-6; D: -; J: TRBJ2-7; DNA: TGTGCCAGCAGCTTGGTGACCAGGTCCTACGAGCAGTACTTC; CDR3: CASSLVTRSYEQYF
size: few; V: TRBV5-1; D: -; J: TRBJ2-7; DNA: TGCGCCAGCAGCCTCTCCGGGTCCGAGCAGTACTTC; CDR3: CASSLSGSEQYF
size: -; V: TRBV19; D: -; J: TRBJ2-7; DNA: TGTGCCAGTAGTATGGCCCCTTTCTACGAGCAGTACTTC; CDR3: CASSMAPFYEQYF
size: -; V: TRBV18; D: TRBD1; J: TRBJ1-5; DNA: TGTGCCAGCTCACCACCGAGGGCAGGGGGGACCGTTGCAGGCAATCAGCCCCAGCATTTT; CDR3: CASSPPRAGGTVAGNQPQHF
size: -; V: TRBV5-1; D: TRBD2; J: TRBJ2-1; DNA: TGCGCCAGCAGCTTGCGCGGACTAGCGGGAGTAGGTGAGCAGTTCTTC; CDR3: CASSLRGLAGVGEQFF
size: -; V: TRBV5-4; D: -; J: TRBJ1-1; DNA: TGTGCCAGCAGCCCCCGGGTCGGGAGATCCACTGAAGCTTTCTTT; CDR3: CASSPRVGRSTEAFF
size: -; V: TRBV19; D: TRBD1; J: TRBJ1-6; DNA: TGTGCCAGCCGTAAATCCATCGGGACAGGGAGACAAAATTATAATTCACCCCTCCACTTT; CDR3: CASRKSIGTGRQNYNSPLHF
size: few; V: TRBV12-1; D: -; J: TRBJ1-5; DNA: TGTGCCAGCAGGACCGGAGGTGATAGCAATCAGCCCCAGCATTTT; CDR3: CASRTGGDSNQPQHF
size: -; V: TRBV9; D: -; J: TRBJ1-3; DNA: TGTGCCAGCAGCACACTGGGGCCCTATGCCAACACCATATATTTT; CDR3: CASSTLGPYANTIYF
size: -; V: TRBV30; D: -; J: TRBJ1-5; DNA: TGTGCCTGGAGTGGGACGGGGTCCAATCAGCCCCAGCATTTT; CDR3: CAWSGTGSNQPQHF
size: once; V: TRBV3-1/TRBV3-2; D: -; J: TRBJ2-3; DNA: TGTGCCAGCAGCCGAACTAGCAGCACAGATACGCAGTATTTT; CDR3: CASSRTSSTDTQYF
size: -; V: TRBV30; D: TRBD1; J: TRBJ1-5; DNA: TGTGCCTGGAGGGGACAGGGGGGTTTTGGGCCCCAGCATTTT; CDR3: CAWRGQGGFGPQHF
size: -; V: TRBV5-4; D: TRBD2; J: TRBJ2-1; DNA: TGTGCCAGCCGCTCGGGACTAGCGGAAAGCTCCTACAATGAGCAGTTCTTC; CDR3: CASRSGLAESSYNEQFF
size: -; V: TRBV6-5; D: -; J: TRBJ2-7; DNA: TGTGCCAGCAGGGGCAGCTCCTACGAGCAGTACTTC; CDR3: CASRGSSYEQYF
size: -; V: TRBV5-1; D: -; J: TRBJ2-2; DNA: TGCGCCAGCAGCTTGGTGGTAGCGCCGAACACCGGGGAGCTGTTTTTT; CDR3: CASSLVVAPNTGELFF
size: once; V: TRBV5-1; D: TRBD1; J: TRBJ1-1; DNA: TGCGCCAGCAGCTTGGGTGGGGGACAGAGGAACACTGAAGCTTTCTTT; CDR3: CASSLGGGQRNTEAFF
size: -; V: TRBV15; D: -; J: TRBJ2-7; DNA: TGTGCCACCAGCAGGGGGTGGGGGGTGTCCTCCTACGAGCAGTACTTC; CDR3: CATSRGWGVSSYEQYF
size: -; V: TRBV4-1; D: -; J: TRBJ2-7; DNA: TGCGCCAGCAGCCAAGACTCAAGGTGGACCTACGAGCAGTACTTC; CDR3: CASSQDSRWTYEQYF
size: -; V: TRBV7-2; D: -; J: TRBJ1-5; DNA: TGTGCCAGCAGCATCACAGGATCTAGCAATCAGCCCCAGCATTTT; CDR3: CASSITGSSNQPQHF
size: -; V: TRBV5-1; D: TRBD1; J: TRBJ1-3; DNA: TGCGCCAGCAGCTGGGGGGACAGGGACAACTCTGGAAACACCATATATTTT; CDR3: CASSWGDRDNSGNTIYF
size: -; V: TRBV5-6; D: TRBD1; J: TRBJ1-5; DNA: TGTGCCAGCAGCTTGGCGACAGGGTATCAGCCCCAGCATTTT; CDR3: CASSLATGYQPQHF
size: -; V: TRBV6-5; D: TRBD1; J: TRBJ1-6; DNA: TGTGCCAGCAGTTACCCTCCCGGGACAGGGGGTTCACCCCTCCACTTT; CDR3: CASSYPPGTGGSPLHF
size: few; V: TRBV9; D: TRBD2; J: TRBJ2-3; DNA: TGTGCCAGCAGCGTTACTAGCGGGAGTGTCACAGATACGCAGTATTTT; CDR3: CASSVTSGSVTDTQYF
size: -; V: TRBV9; D: TRBD1; J: TRBJ1-3; DNA: TGTGCCAGCAGCCCGCGGGACAGCGTTGCCTCTGGAAACACCATATATTTT; CDR3: CASSPRDSVASGNTIYF
size: -; V: TRBV4-3; D: -; J: TRBJ1-6; DNA: TGCGCCAGCAGCCAAGGGGGAACAGGGTATAATTCACCCCTCCACTTT; CDR3: CASSQGGTGYNSPLHF
size: -; V: TRBV7-2; D: TRBD2; J: TRBJ2-7; DNA: TGTGCCAGCAGCTTACTTAGCGGGAGGGCCCCCTACGAGCAGTACTTC; CDR3: CASSLLSGRAPYEQYF
size: -; V: TRBV15; D: -; J: TRBJ1-6; DNA: TGTGCCACCAGCAGAGAGGGGAGACTTAATTCACCCCTCCACTTT; CDR3: CATSREGRLNSPLHF
size: -; V: TRBV7-3; D: TRBD2; J: TRBJ2-1; DNA: TGTGCCAGCAGCAGAACCGGACTAGCGGGAGGTCACAATGAGCAGTTCTTC; CDR3: CASSRTGLAGGHNEQFF
size: -; V: TRBV9; D: TRBD1; J: TRBJ2-3; DNA: TGTGCCAGCAGCCCGACTCCCGGGACAGGGGGCGGCACAGATACGCAGTATTTT; CDR3: CASSPTPGTGGGTDTQYF
size: -; V: TRBV7-9; D: -; J: TRBJ1-1; DNA: TGTGCCAGCAGCTTAACTGAAGCTTTCTTT; CDR3: CASSLTEAFF
size: -; V: TRBV28; D: TRBD1; J: TRBJ1-2; DNA: TGTGCCACCGAGGGCACAGGGGGTGTGGGGTATGGCTACACCTTC; CDR3: CATEGTGGVGYGYTF
size: once; V: TRBV4-2; D: TRBD2; J: TRBJ2-7; DNA: TGTGCCAGCAGCCAAGATCCCCAGCGGGGCGAGCAGTACTTC; CDR3: CASSQDPQRGEQYF
size: -; V: TRBV2; D: TRBD1; J: TRBJ1-2; DNA: TGTGCCAGCAGTGAATGGACAGGGGGCGCTCGGTATGGCTACACCTTC; CDR3: CASSEWTGGARYGYTF
size: -; V: TRBV11-2; D: -; J: TRBJ1-2; DNA: TGTGCCAGCAGCTCCCTGCCTGGTGGCTACACCTTC; CDR3: CASSSLPGGYTF
size: -; V: TRBV30; D: TRBD1; J: TRBJ1-2; DNA: TGTGCCTGGAGTCCTGGTGGGACAGGCAATGGCTACACCTTC; CDR3: CAWSPGGTGNGYTF
size: -; V: TRBV7-3; D: -; J: TRBJ2-5; DNA: TGTGCCAGCAGTCTGGAACCCGGGAGGACCCAGTACTTC; CDR3: CASSLEPGRTQYF
size: -; V: TRBV9; D: -; J: TRBJ1-1; DNA: TGTGCCAGCAGCGCTCACGTAGGGGGCACTGAAGCTTTCTTT; CDR3: CASSAHVGGTEAFF
size: -; V: TRBV19; D: TRBD1; J: TRBJ2-7; DNA: TGTGCCAGTAGTAACAGGGGGTCCTACGAGCAGTACTTC; CDR3: CASSNRGSYEQYF
size: -; V: TRBV3-1/TRBV3-2; D: -; J: TRBJ2-1; DNA: TGTGCCAGCAGCCAAGGGAAGGGACGGGGCAATGAGCAGTTCTTC; CDR3: CASSQGKGRGNEQFF
size: -; V: TRBV9; D: -; J: TRBJ2-7; DNA: TGTGCCAGCAGCACTCTAGGAGGCGGGTTTTACGAGCAGTACTTC; CDR3: CASSTLGGGFYEQYF
size: few; V: TRBV10-1; D: TRBD1; J: TRBJ1-1; DNA: TGCGCCAGCAGTGCCGGGACAGCGAACACTGAAGCTTTCTTT; CDR3: CASSAGTANTEAFF
size: few; V: TRBV4-2; D: TRBD1; J: TRBJ1-2; DNA: TGTGCCAGCAGCCAAGCGACAGGGGGGTTGAGGGACACCTTC; CDR3: CASSQATGGLRDTF